Listed here are 14 T cell receptor beta chains from one sample, sequenced in a study of tumor-infiltrating lymphocytes in primary liver carcinoma. Without any cell sorting, roughly 20-33 mg of bulk tissue yielded co-extracted RNA and DNA. Reverse transcription of approximately 520 ng total RNA with a constant-region primer produced TCR beta cDNA. Modified slightly, ARM-PCR produced TCR beta libraries over three nested multiplex PCR rounds. The two initial PCR rounds, nine to eleven cycles each, used TRBV1-TRBV30 forward and C-beta reverse primers. TCRdb used MiXCR to reprocess the multiplex PCR reads, holding one entry per CDR3 protein. The sample consists of tens of thousands of distinct CDR3 sequences, 71% of them appearing once. Sequencing used liver tumor tissue from sampling region 4. Indicated subset: tumor region T4, right-lateral pole. All receptors derive from a man aged 40-55 years with primary liver carcinoma and hepatitis B virus infection.

The chain is built from TRBV6-2 or TRBV6-3 and TRBJ2-7; 7 bases line up with TRBD1. Losses at the gene ends were 6 bases for V and 5 bases for J; bases not matched to a gene: 10. The CDR3 is made up of 14 amino acids. Germline-derived CDR1 and CDR2 are MNHEY and SVGEGT. CDR3 amino acids: CASSLRDSAHEQYF. The CDR3 coding sequence is TGTGCCAGCAGCCTCAGGGACAGTGCCCACGAGCAGTACTTC.

In regard to this clonotype: The junction does not match germline at one end; this may be a read error. J is TRBJ2-7 and V is TRBV11-2, with 7 nucleotides matching TRBD1. The CDR3 totals 16 residues. Germline CDR1 is SGHAT and CDR2 is FQNNGV. CDR3 sequence reads: CASRSNSSGTAYEQHF. The CDR3 DNA sequence: TGTGCAAGCAGGTCCAATTCTTCCGGGACAGCCTACGAGCAGCACTTC.

About this clonotype itself: Without the conserved terminal phenylalanine or tryptophan, this CDR3 likely stems from a read error. The chain has TRBV6-6 and TRBJ1-1; 10 bases match TRBD1. From germline, CDR1 is MNHNY and CDR2 SVGAGI (reference sequence). The CDR3 has 14 amino acids. The CDR3 sequence is CVSSGTGVRTEAFY. The CDR3 DNA follows: TGTGTCAGCAGTGGGACAGGGGTAAGGACTGAAGCTTTCTAT.

V is TRBV20-1 and J is TRBJ2-4; possibly TRBD1 or TRBD2 for D (5 bases each). The CDR3 runs 13 residues. V gave up 3 bases and J gave up 7 bases, with 13 bases separating them. The germline V gene has CDR1 DFQATT and CDR2 SNEGSKA (reference sequence). The CDR3 DNA follows: TGCAGTGCTAGTACTAGGGGTGGGAACATTCAGTACTTC. Its protein is CSASTRGGNIQYF.

To note about this clonotype: The missing conserved phenylalanine or tryptophan at the end of this CDR3 makes a read error likely. The J gene is TRBJ2-1, the V gene TRBV6-4; possibly TRBD2 for D (5 bases). The CDR3 has 14 amino acids. Germline lookup yields CDR1 MRHNA and CDR2 SNTAGT. V was clipped by 7 bases and J by 8 bases, with 18 bases between them. The CDR3 region is CASNERGSEDEQFL. In DNA, the CDR3 is TGTGCCAGCAATGAACGTGGGAGTGAAGATGAGCAGTTCTTG.

The sample holds one count of this clonotype. V is TRBV6-2 or TRBV6-3 and J is TRBJ1-2; D gene unclear. Germline-derived CDR1 and CDR2 are MNHEY and SVGEGT. V was shortened by 11 bases and J by 8 bases, with 15 bases between the two germline ends. The CDR3 consists of 11 residues. Here the CDR3 reads CADYGGRGYTF. The CDR3 region has the DNA TGTGCCGACTATGGTGGACGAGGCTACACCTTC.

For this clonotype: This is likely a read error, given that the CDR3 carries no conserved phenylalanine or tryptophan at its end. It is unclear where the CDR3 begins or ends on the DNA, so no DNA is shown, and the CDR3 is as TCRdb lists it. This rearrangement joins TRBV28 to TRBJ1-5. CDR1 and CDR2 from the germline V gene are MDHEN and SYDVKM. The CDR3 comprises 12 residues, both ends counted. The CDR3 reads CASRNYGQPHHV.

A word on this clonotype: One end of the junction is discordant with germline, which a read error may explain. V gene TRBV11-2 combines with J gene TRBJ1-4; no reliable D call. CDR3 length: 15 amino acids. Germline V CDR1 and CDR2: SGHAT, FQNNGV. The CDR3 loop reads CVSSLDGFSNEKLFF. The CDR3 DNA reads as TGTGTCAGCAGCTTAGACGGCTTCTCTAATGAAAAACTGTTTTTT.

This clonotype occurred a few times. This chain uses TRBV2 with TRBJ2-7; D might be TRBD1 (5 bases). The CDR3 runs to 12 residues. Trimming took 4 bases from V and 9 from J, leaving 13 bases between them. Per the germline V gene, CDR1 is SNHLY and CDR2 is FYNNEI. The CDR3 nucleotides read TGTGCCAGCAGTGTCCAGGGCCGCGGGCAGTACTTC. Its translation is CASSVQGRGQYF.

About this clonotype itself: Being one base from a much bigger clone, this may be a read error. The chain carries TRBV6-1 and TRBJ2-6, with 7 bases lining up with TRBD1. There are 18 residues in the CDR3. Germline V gene data show CDR1 as MNHNS and CDR2 as SASEGT. The CDR3 is CTSSGYRGPTSGANVLTF. CDR3 coding DNA: TGTACCAGCAGTGGATACAGGGGTCCTACCTCTGGGGCCAACGTCCTGACTTTC.

A note on this clonotype: One end of the junction does not line up with germline, which may come from a read error. The chain carries TRBV4-2 and TRBJ2-7; the D gene is possibly TRBD2 (5 bases). Germline CDR1 and CDR2: LGHNA and YNFKEQ. There are 16 residues in the CDR3. CDR3 amino acids: CASNQGTDSKGYEQYF. The CDR3 bases are TGTGCCAGCAACCAAGGAACGGACTCAAAAGGCTACGAGCAGTACTTC.

To note about this clonotype: Its ends do not fully match the called genes, so a read error is possible. The chain has TRBV6-6 and TRBJ1-2; TRBD1 is a possible D gene (5 bases). Germline V gene sequence: CDR1 MNHNY, CDR2 SVGAGI (reference sequence). This CDR3 region has 16 residues. The CDR3 sequence: CASSPGIQGKTYGFTF. CDR3 DNA sequence: TGTGCCAGCAGTCCAGGGATTCAAGGGAAGACCTATGGCTTCACCTTC.

Details on this clonotype: The junction shows a germline mismatch at one end, possibly a read error. The V call is TRBV4-3, the J call TRBJ1-2; 9 bases match TRBD1. CDR1 and CDR2 from the germline V gene are LGHNA and YSLEER. The CDR3 length is 15 residues. For the CDR3, the DNA is TGCGCCAGCGGCCAAGACAGGGGGGCACTATGTGGCTACACCTTC. This codes for CASGQDRGALCGYTF.

This clonotype is a singleton in its sample. The junction shows a germline mismatch at one end, possibly a read error. This chain joins TRBV6-5 and TRBJ2-6; 12 bases map to TRBD2. The CDR3 is 19 residues long. Germline CDR1 reads MNHEY; CDR2 reads SVGAGI. Written as DNA, the CDR3 is TGTACCAGCAGTTCGTCCGGGACTAGCGGGTATTCTGGGGCCAACGTACTGACTTTC. Translation: CTSSSSGTSGYSGANVLTF.